The 12 T cell receptor beta chains listed next were all sequenced from one sample in a study of blood T cell repertoires in COVID-19. Sequencing was performed with immunoSEQ multiplex PCR; in TCRdb, only in-frame clones are kept and a portion is missing. The sample carries approximately 120,000 clones, roughly 88% recorded once. The source material was peripheral blood. Receptors were obtained from a man in his fifties with acute or convalescent COVID-19.

The V gene is TRBV4-1, the J gene TRBJ2-7; 7 positions match TRBD2. Trimming took 4 bases from V and 3 from J; bases not matched to a gene: 3. Germline CDR1 reads MGHRA; CDR2 reads YSYEKL. The CDR3 is 13 residues long. In nucleotides, the CDR3 is TGCGCCAGCAGCCCACCGGGGGGCTACGAGCAGTACTTC. Translation gives CASSPPGGYEQYF.

This clone was recorded once. V and J are TRBV4-3 and TRBJ1-6, with TRBD1 identical over 7 bases. The trim removed 3 bases at V and 3 bases at J, leaving 2 bases unmatched. This CDR3 comprises 15 residues. Germline CDR1 is LGHNA and CDR2 is YSLEER. DNA for the CDR3: TGCGCCAGCAGCCATGACAGGGACTATAATTCACCCCTCCACTTT. Translation: CASSHDRDYNSPLHF.

The rearrangement uses TRBV2 and TRBJ1-6; D call uncertain. V was trimmed by 4 bases and J by 7 bases, leaving 8 bases between them. CDR3 size: 13 residues. From germline, CDR1 is SNHLY and CDR2 FYNNEI. CDR3 sequence (DNA): TGTGCCAGCAGTGGGGCAGGCAATTCACCCCTCCACTTT. Translating gives CASSGAGNSPLHF. Together with reference TRBV2 and TRBJ1-6, the CDR3 gives the full variable domain: EPEVTQTPSHQVTQMGQEVILRCVPISNHLYFYWYRQILGQKVEFLVSFYNNEISEKSEIFDDQFSVERPDGSNFTLKIRSTKLEDSAMYFCASSGAGNSPLHFGNGTRLTVT.

The chain joins TRBV7-2 to TRBJ1-1, with TRBD1 as a possible D gene (5 bases). CDR1 is SGHTA and CDR2 is FQGNSA in the germline V gene. This CDR3 contains 13 residues. Trimming removed 0 bases at V and 8 bases at J, with 10 bases between. CDR3 coding DNA: TGTGCCAGCAGCTTAGCGGACACCTTGGAAGCTTTCTTT. This codes for CASSLADTLEAFF.

The V call is TRBV11-2, the J call TRBJ1-3; D may be TRBD1 (6 bases). V dropped 3 bases and J dropped 4 bases, with 13 bases sitting between them. Per the germline V gene, CDR1 is SGHAT and CDR2 is FQNNGV. The CDR3 length is 15 residues. The CDR3 coding sequence is TGTGCCAGCAGCTTTCCAGGACAGTTAGGAAACACCATATATTTT. Encoded protein: CASSFPGQLGNTIYF.

The gene calls are TRBV6-5 and TRBJ1-1, with a tentative D call TRBD1 (5 bases). CDR1 is MNHEY and CDR2 is SVGAGI in the germline V gene. V was shortened by 7 bases and J by 6 bases, with 21 bases between the two germline ends. The CDR3 covers 15 residues. CDR3 loop: CASTTTGSQGAEAFF. DNA for the CDR3: TGTGCCAGCACCACCACCGGGAGCCAAGGGGCTGAAGCTTTCTTT.

The chain is built from TRBV12-5 and TRBJ2-5; D perhaps matches TRBD2 (6 bases). The CDR3 is made up of 12 amino acids. Trimming pared 5 bases from V and 5 bases from J, leaving 9 bases between. Germline V gene lookup returns CDR1 LGHNT and CDR2 FRNRAP. The CDR3 here is CASGREVETQYF. The CDR3 DNA is TGTGCTAGTGGTAGGGAGGTGGAGACCCAGTACTTC.

This sequence joins TRBV21-1 and TRBJ2-3; TRBD1, as called in the table, went unchecked against the DNA. TRBV21-1 has pseudogene status. There are 23 residues in the CDR3. This chain's CDR3 is CASSKNYIGAAGWVFCVTDTQYF. The CDR3 DNA reads as TGTGCCAGCAGCAAAAATTATATCGGCGCAGCAGGGTGGGTTTTTTGTGTGACAGATACGCAGTATTTT.

The gene calls are TRBV10-3 and TRBJ2-1; 11 bases match TRBD2. The junction had 3 bases not matched to a gene; V was cut back by 6 bases and J by 5 bases. The V gene's germline CDR1 is ENHRY and CDR2 SYGVKD. CDR3 size: 14 residues. The CDR3 coding sequence is TGTGCCATCAGGCCGGGACTAGCGGACAATGAGCAGTTCTTC. This gives the protein CAIRPGLADNEQFF.

The CDR3 DNA follows: TGTGCCAGCTCACCCCGGGTCCCAGCGAACACTGAAGCTTTCTTT. Translation: CASSPRVPANTEAFF. This chain joins TRBV18 and TRBJ1-1; D unclear. This CDR3 contains 15 residues. CDR1 is KGHSH, CDR2 LQKENI, per germline. The ends were cut back, 3 bases at V and 1 base at J, with 12 bases in the middle.

The chain carries TRBV5-3 and TRBJ1-1; D is ambiguous. TRBV5-3 is annotated as an ORF whose role is uncertain. With 5 bases removed from V and 0 bases from J, the gap between germline ends came to 8 bases. The CDR3 loop spans 13 amino acids. In DNA form, the CDR3 reads TGTGCCAGAAGAACGGTATTGAACACTGAAGCTTTCTTT. Translating gives CARRTVLNTEAFF.

The chain combines TRBV6-1 with TRBJ2-1; no clear D gene. Trimming left V 2 bases short and J 12 bases short, with 17 bases between. The CDR3 covers 14 residues. Germline V gene lookup returns CDR1 MNHNS and CDR2 SASEGT. The CDR3 reads CASSELSWVIAQFF. The CDR3 DNA is TGTGCCAGCAGTGAACTTTCGTGGGTTATAGCGCAGTTCTTC.